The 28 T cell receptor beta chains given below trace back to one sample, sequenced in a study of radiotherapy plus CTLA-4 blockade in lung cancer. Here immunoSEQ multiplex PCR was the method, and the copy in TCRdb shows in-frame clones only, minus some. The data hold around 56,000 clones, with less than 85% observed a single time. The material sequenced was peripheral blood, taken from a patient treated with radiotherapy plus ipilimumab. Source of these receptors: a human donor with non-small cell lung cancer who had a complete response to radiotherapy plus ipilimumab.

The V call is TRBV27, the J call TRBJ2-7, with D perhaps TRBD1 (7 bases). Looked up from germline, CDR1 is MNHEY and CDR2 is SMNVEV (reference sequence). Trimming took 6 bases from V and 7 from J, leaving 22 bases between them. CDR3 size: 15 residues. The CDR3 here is CASRVRGSGDWEQYV. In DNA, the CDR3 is TGTGCCAGCAGAGTCAGGGGGTCGGGGGACTGGGAGCAGTACGTC.

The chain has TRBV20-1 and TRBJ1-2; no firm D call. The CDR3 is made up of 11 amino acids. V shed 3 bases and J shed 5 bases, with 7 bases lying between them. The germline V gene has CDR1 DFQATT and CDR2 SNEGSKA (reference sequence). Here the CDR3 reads CSARTEYGYTF. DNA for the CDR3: TGCAGTGCTAGGACGGAGTATGGCTACACCTTC.

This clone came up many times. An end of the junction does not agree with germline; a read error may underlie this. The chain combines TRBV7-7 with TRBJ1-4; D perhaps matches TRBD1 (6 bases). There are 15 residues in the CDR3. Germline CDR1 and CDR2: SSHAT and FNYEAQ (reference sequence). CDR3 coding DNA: TGTGCTAGCAGCCTAACCGGGACATCGGGGGAAAAACTGTTTTTT. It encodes CASSLTGTSGEKLFF.

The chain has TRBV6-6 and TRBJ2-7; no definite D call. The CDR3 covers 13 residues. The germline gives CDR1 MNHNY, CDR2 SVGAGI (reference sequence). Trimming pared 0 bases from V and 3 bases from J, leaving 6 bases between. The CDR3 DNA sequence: TGTGCCAGCAGTTACTCAGAAGACTACGAGCAGTACGTC. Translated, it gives CASSYSEDYEQYV.

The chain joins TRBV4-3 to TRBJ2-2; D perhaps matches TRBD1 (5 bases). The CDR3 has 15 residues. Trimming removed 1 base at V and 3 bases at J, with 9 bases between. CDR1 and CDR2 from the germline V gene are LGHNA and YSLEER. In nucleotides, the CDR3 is TGCGCCAGCAGCCAAGCAGGGCTCGACACCGGGGAGCTGTTTTTT. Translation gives CASSQAGLDTGELFF.

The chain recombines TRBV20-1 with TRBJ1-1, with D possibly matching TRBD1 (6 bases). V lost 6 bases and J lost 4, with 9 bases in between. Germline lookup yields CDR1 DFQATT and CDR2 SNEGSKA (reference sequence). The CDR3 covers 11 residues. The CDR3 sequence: CSAEGGTEAFF. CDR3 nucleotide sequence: TGCAGTGCAGAAGGGGGCACTGAAGCTTTCTTT.

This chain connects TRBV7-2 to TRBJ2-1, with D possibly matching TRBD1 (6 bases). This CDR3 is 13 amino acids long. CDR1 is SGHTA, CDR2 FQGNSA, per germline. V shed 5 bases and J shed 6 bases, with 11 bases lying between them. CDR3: CASSTQQGNEQFF. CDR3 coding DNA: TGTGCCAGCAGCACCCAACAGGGCAATGAGCAGTTCTTC.

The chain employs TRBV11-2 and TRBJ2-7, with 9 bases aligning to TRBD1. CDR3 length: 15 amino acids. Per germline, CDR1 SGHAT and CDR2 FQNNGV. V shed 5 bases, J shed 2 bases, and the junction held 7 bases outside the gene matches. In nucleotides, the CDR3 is TGTGCCAGCAGCGTCCGGGACAGGGCACCCTACGAGCAGTACTTC. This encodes CASSVRDRAPYEQYF. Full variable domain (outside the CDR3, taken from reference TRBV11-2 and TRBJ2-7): EAGVAQSPRYKIIEKRQSVAFWCNPISGHATLYWYQQILGQGPKLLIQFQNNGVVDDSQLPKDRFSAERLKGVDSTLKIQPAKLEDSAVYLCASSVRDRAPYEQYFGPGTRLTVT.

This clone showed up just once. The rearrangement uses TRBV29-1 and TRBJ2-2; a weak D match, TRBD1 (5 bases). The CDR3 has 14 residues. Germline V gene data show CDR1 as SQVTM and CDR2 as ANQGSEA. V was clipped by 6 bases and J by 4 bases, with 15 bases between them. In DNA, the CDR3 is TGCAGCGTGCTGAAAGGGGTAACCACCGGGGAGCTGTTTTTT. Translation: CSVLKGVTTGELFF.

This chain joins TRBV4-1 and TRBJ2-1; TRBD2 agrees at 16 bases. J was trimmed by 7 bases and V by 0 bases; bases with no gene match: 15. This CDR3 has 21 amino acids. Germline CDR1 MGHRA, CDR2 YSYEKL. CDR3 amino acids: CASSQDLWGLAGGPRGNEQFF. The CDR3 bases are TGCGCCAGCAGCCAAGATCTCTGGGGACTAGCGGGGGGGCCAAGGGGGAATGAGCAGTTCTTC.

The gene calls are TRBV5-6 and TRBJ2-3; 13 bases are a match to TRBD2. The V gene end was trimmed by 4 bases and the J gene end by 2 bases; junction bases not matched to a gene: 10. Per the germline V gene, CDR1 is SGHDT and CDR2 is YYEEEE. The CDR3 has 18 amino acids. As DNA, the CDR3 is TGTGCCAGCAGCCCTGGACTAGCGGGGGCTCCCTCCACAGATACGCAGTATTTT. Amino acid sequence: CASSPGLAGAPSTDTQYF.

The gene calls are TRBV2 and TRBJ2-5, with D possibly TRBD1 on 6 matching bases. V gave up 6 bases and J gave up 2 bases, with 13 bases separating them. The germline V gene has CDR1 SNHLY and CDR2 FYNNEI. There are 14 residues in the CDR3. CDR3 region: CASRTTGPQETQYF. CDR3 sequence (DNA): TGTGCCAGCAGGACGACAGGACCTCAAGAGACCCAGTACTTC.

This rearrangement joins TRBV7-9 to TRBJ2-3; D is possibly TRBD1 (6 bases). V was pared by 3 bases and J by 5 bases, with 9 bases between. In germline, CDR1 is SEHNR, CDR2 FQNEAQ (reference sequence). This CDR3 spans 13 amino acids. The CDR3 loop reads CASSLGAGDTQYF. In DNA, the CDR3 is TGTGCCAGCAGCTTGGGGGCGGGAGATACGCAGTATTTT. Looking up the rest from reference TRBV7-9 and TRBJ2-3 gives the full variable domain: DTGVSQNPRHKITKRGQNVTFRCDPISEHNRLYWYRQTLGQGPEFLTYFQNEAQLEKSRLLSDRFSAERPKGSFSTLEIQRTEQGDSAMYLCASSLGAGDTQYFGPGTRLTVL.

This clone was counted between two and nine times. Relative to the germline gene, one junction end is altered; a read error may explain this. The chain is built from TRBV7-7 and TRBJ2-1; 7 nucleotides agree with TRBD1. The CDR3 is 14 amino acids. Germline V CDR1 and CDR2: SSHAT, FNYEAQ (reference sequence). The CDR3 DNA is TGTGCTAGCAGCTTCGGGACAGCCAACAATGAGCAGTTCTTC. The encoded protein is CASSFGTANNEQFF.

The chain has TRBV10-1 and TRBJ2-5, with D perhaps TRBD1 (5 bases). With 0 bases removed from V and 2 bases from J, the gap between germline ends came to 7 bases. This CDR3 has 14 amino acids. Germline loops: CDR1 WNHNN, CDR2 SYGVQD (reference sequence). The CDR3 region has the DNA TGCGCCAGCAGTGAGTCTACAGGTCAAGAGACCCAGTACTTC. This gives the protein CASSESTGQETQYF.

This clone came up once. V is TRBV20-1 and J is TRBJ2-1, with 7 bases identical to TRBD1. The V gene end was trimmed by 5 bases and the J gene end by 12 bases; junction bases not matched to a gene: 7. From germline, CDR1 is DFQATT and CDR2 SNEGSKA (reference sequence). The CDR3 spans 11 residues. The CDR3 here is CSAGRGQVQFF. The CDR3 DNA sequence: TGCAGTGCTGGCCGAGGACAGGTGCAGTTCTTC.

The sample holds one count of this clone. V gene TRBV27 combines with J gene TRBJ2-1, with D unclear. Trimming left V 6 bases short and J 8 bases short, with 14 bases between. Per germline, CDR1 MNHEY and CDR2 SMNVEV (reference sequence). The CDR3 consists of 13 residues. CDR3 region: CASSLAAWDEQFF. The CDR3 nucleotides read TGTGCCAGCAGCCTCGCAGCGTGGGATGAGCAGTTCTTC.

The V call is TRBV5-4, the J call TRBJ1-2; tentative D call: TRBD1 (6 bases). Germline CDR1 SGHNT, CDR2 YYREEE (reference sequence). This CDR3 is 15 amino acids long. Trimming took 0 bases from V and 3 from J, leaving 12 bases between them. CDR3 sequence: CASSLENRVDYGYTF. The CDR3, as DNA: TGTGCCAGCAGCTTGGAAAACAGGGTAGACTATGGCTACACCTTC.

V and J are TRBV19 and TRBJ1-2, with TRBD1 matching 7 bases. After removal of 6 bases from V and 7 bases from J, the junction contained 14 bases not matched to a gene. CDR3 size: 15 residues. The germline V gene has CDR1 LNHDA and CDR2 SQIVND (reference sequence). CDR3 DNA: TGTGCCAGTAGACCATCGGGCAGGGGGAGTGGTGGCTACACCTTC. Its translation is CASRPSGRGSGGYTF. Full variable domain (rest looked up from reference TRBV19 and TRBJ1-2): DGGITQSPKYLFRKEGQNVTLSCEQNLNHDAMYWYRQDPGQGLRLIYYSQIVNDFQKGDIAEGYSVSREKKESFPLTVTSAQKNPTAFYLCASRPSGRGSGGYTFGSGTRLTVV.

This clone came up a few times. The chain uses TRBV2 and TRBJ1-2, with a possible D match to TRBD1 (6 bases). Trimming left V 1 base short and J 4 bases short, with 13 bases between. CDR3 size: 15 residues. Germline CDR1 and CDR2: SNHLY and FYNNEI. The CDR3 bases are TGTGCCAGCAGTGAAGGACAGGCGAGGCCCTATGGCTACACCTTC. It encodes CASSEGQARPYGYTF.

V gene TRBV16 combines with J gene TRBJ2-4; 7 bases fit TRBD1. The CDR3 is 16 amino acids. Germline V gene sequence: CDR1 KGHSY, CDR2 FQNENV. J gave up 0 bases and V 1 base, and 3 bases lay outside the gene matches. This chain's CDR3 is CASSQLGTVAKNIQYF. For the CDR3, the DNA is TGTGCCAGCAGCCAATTGGGGACAGTAGCCAAAAACATTCAGTACTTC.

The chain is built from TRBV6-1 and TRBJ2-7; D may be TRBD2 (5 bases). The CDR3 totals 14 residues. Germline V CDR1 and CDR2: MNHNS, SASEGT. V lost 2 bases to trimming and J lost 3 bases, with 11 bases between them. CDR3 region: CASSESRAVYEQYV. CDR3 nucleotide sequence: TGTGCCAGCAGTGAAAGCCGAGCGGTCTACGAGCAGTACGTC.

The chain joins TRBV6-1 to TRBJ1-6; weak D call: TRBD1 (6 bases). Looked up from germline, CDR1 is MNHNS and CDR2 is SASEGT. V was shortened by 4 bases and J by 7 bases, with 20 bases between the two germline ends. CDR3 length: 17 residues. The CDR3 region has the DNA TGTGCCAGCAGTGGGCAAGGGGGAGCTACCAAAAATTCACCCCTCCACTTT. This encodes CASSGQGGATKNSPLHF.

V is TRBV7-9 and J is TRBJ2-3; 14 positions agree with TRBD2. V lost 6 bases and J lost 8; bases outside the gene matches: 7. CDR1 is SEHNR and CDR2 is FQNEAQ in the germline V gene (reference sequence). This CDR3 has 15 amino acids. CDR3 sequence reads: CASRPTSGGALTQYF. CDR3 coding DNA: TGTGCCAGCAGGCCGACTAGCGGGGGGGCACTTACGCAGTATTTT.

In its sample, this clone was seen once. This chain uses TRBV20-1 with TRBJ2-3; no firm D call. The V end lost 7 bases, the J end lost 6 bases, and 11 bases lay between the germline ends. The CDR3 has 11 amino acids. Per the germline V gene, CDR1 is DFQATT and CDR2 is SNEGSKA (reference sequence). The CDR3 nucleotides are TGCAGTGTCGGTCGCGAGGATACGCAGTATTTT. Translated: CSVGREDTQYF.

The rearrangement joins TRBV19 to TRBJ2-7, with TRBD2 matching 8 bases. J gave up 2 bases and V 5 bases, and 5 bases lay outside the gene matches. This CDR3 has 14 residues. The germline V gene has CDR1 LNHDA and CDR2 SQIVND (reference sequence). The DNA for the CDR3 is TGTGCCAGTAGTCCCCAAGCGGGGGCCTACGAGCAGTACGTC. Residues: CASSPQAGAYEQYV.

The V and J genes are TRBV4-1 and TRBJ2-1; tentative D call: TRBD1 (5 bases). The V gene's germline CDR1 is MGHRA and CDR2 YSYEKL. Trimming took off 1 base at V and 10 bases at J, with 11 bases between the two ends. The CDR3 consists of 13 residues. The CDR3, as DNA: TGCGCCAGCAGCCAAGTAGGGGCCCGGGAGCAGTTCTTC. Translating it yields CASSQVGAREQFF.

The CDR3 nucleotides read TGTGCCAGCAGCGTCCGGCCGGACGGGGAAGAGACCCAGTACTTC. Translated, it gives CASSVRPDGEETQYF. The chain combines TRBV7-9 with TRBJ2-5; D perhaps matches TRBD2 (5 bases). The V and J ends lost 5 bases and 3 bases respectively, with 16 bases between them. Germline CDR1 and CDR2: SEHNR and FQNEAQ (reference sequence). The CDR3 runs to 15 residues.